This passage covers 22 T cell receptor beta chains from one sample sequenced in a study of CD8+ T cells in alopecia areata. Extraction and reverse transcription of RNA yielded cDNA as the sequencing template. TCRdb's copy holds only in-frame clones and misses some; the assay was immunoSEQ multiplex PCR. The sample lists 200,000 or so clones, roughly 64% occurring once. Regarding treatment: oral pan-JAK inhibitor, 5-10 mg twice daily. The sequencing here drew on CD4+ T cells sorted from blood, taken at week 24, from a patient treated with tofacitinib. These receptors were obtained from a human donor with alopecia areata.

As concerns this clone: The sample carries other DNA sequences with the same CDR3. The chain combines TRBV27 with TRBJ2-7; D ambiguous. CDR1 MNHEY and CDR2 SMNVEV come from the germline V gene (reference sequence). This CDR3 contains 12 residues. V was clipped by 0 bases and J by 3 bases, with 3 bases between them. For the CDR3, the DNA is TGTGCCAGCAGTTTATCTGGCTACGAGCAGTACTTC. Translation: CASSLSGYEQYF.

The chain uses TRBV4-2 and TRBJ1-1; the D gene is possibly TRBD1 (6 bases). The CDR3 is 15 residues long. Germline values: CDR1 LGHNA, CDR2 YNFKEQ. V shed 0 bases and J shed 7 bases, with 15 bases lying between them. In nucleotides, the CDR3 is TGTGCCAGCAGCCAAGAGGTTGGAATACAGGGTGAAGCTTTCTTT. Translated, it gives CASSQEVGIQGEAFF.

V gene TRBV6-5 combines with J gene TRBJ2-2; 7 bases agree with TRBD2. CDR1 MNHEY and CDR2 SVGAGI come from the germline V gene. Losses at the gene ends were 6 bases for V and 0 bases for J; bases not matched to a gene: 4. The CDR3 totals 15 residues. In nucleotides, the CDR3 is TGTGCCAGCAGGCCCAGCGGGGCGAACACCGGGGAGCTGTTTTTT. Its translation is CASRPSGANTGELFF.

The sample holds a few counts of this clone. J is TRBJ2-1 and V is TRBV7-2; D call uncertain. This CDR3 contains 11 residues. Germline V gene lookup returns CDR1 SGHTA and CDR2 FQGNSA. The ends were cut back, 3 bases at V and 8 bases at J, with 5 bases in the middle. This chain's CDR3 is CASSFMYEQFF. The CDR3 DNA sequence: TGTGCCAGCAGCTTCATGTATGAGCAGTTCTTC.

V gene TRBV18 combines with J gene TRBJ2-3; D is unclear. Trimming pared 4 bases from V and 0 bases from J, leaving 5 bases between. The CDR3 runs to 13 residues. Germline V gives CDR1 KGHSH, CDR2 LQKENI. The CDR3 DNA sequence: TGTGCCAGCTCACTGGACAGCACAGATACGCAGTATTTT. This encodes CASSLDSTDTQYF.

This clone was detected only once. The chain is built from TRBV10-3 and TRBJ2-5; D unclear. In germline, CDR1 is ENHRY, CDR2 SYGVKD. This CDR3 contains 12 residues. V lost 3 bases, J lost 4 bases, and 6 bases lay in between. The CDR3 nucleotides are TGTGCCATCAGTGAACCCCGAGAGACCCAGTACTTC. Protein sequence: CAISEPRETQYF.

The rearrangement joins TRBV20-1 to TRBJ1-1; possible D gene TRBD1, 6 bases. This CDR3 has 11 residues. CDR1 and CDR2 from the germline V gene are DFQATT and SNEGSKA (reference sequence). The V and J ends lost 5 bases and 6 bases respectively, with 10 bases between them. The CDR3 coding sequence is TGCAGTGCTCACAAGGGGGCTGAAGCTTTCTTT. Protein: CSAHKGAEAFF.

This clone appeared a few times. CDR3 region: CASSPWRADTQYF. As DNA, the CDR3 is TGTGCCAGCAGTCCCTGGCGAGCAGATACGCAGTATTTT. The chain has TRBV2 and TRBJ2-3; D remains unclear. Germline V gives CDR1 SNHLY, CDR2 FYNNEI. The CDR3 covers 13 residues. Trimming took 5 bases from V and 4 from J, leaving 10 bases between them.

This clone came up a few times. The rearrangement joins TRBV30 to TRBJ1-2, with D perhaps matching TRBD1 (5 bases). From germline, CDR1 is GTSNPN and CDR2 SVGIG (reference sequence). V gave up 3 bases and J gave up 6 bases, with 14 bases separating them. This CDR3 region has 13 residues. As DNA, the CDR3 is TGTGCCTGGAGACCTACGGGGGTTAATGGCTACACCTTC. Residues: CAWRPTGVNGYTF.

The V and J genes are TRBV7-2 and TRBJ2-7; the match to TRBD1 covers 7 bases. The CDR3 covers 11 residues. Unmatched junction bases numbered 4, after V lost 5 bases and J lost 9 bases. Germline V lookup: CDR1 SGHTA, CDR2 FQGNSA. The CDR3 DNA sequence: TGTGCCAGCAGCACCGGGACAGCGCAGTACTTC. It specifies CASSTGTAQYF.

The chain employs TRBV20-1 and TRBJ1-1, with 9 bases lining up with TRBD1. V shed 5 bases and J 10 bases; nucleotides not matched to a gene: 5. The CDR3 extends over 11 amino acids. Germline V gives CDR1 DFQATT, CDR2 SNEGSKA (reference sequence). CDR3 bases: TGCAGTGCTGCCCCGGGACAGGGAGCTTTCTTT. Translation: CSAAPGQGAFF.

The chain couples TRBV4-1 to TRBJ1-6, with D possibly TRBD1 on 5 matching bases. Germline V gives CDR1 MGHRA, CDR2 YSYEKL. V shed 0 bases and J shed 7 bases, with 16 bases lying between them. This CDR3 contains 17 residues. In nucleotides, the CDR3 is TGCGCCAGCAGCCAAGAGGGGGGGTCACGGCTCAATTCACCCCTCCACTTT. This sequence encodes CASSQEGGSRLNSPLHF.

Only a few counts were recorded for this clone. This chain's CDR3 is CSVGGYNTEAFF. The CDR3 coding sequence is TGCAGCGTTGGAGGTTATAACACTGAAGCTTTCTTT. The chain carries TRBV29-1 and TRBJ1-1, with D unclear. V gave up 4 bases and J gave up 2 bases, with 8 bases separating them. The CDR3 spans 12 residues. Per germline, CDR1 SQVTM and CDR2 ANQGSEA.

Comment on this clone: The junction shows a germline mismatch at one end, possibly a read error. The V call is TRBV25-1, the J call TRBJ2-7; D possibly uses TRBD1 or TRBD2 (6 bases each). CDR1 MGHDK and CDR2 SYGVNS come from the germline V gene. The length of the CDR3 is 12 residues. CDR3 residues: CASSEEGGQLDF. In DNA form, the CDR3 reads TGTGCCAGCAGTGAAGAAGGGGGGCAGTTGGACTTC.

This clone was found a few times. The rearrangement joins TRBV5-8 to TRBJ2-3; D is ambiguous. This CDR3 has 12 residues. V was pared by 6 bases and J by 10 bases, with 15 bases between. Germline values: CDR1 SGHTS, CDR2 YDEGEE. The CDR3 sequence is CASTPTEKAQYF. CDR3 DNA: TGTGCCAGCACCCCGACTGAGAAGGCGCAGTATTTT.

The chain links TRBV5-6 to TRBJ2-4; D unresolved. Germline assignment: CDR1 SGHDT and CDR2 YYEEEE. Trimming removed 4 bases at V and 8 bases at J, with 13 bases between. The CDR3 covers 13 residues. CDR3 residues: CASSLGPVDIQYF. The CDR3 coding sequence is TGTGCCAGCAGCCTTGGCCCAGTGGACATTCAGTACTTC.

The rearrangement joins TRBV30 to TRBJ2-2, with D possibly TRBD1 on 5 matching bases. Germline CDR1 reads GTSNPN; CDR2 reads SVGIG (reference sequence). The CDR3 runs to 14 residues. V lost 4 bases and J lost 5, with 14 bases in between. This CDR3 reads CAWKPPGRTGELFF. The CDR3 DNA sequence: TGTGCCTGGAAGCCCCCAGGGCGGACCGGGGAGCTGTTTTTT. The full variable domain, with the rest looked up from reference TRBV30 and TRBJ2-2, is SQTIHQWPATLVQPVGSPLSLECTVEGTSNPNLYWYRQAAGRGLQLLFYSVGIGQISSEVPQNLSASRPQDRQFILSSKKLLLSDSGFYLCAWKPPGRTGELFFGEGSRLTVL.

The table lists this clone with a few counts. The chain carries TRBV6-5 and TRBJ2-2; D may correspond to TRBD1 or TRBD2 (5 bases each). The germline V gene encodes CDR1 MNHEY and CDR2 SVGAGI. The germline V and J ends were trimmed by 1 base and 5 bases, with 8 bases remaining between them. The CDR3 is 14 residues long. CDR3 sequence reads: CASSYLGETGELFF. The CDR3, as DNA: TGTGCCAGCAGTTACTTGGGGGAGACCGGGGAGCTGTTTTTT.

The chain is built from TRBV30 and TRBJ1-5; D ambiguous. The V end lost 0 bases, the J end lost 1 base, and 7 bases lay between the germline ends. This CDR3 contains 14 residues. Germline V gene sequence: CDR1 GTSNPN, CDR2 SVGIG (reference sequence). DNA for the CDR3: TGTGCCTGGAGTGTCCTACAAAGCAATCAGCCCCAGCATTTT. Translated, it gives CAWSVLQSNQPQHF. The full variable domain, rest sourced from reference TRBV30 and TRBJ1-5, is SQTIHQWPATLVQPVGSPLSLECTVEGTSNPNLYWYRQAAGRGLQLLFYSVGIGQISSEVPQNLSASRPQDRQFILSSKKLLLSDSGFYLCAWSVLQSNQPQHFGDGTRLSIL.

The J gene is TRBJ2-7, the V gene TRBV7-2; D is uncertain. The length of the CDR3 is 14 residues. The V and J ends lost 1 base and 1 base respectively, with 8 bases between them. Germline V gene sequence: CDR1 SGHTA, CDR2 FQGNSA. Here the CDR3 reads CASSLDRVSYEQYF. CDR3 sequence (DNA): TGTGCCAGCAGCTTAGACAGAGTTTCCTACGAGCAGTACTTC.

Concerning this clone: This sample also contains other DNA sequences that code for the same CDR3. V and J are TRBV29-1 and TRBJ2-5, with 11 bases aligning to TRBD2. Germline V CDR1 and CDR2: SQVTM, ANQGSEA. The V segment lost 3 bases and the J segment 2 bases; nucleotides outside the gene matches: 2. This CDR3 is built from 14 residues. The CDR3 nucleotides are TGCAGCGTTGATGGGACTAGCGGACAAGAGACCCAGTACTTC. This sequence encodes CSVDGTSGQETQYF.

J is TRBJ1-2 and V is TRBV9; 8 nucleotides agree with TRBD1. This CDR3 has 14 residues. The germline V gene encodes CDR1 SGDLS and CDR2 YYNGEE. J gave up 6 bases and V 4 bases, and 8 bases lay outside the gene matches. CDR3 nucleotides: TGTGCCAGCAGCCCACGGACAGGGACCGATGGCTACACCTTC. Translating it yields CASSPRTGTDGYTF.